These 22 T cell receptor beta chains originate from one sample sequenced in a study of T cell changes during pregnancy in multiple sclerosis. Sequenced by immunoSEQ multiplex PCR; TCRdb stores in-frame clones only, minus some. The table includes roughly 100,000 clones, 85% to 95% detected once. The source material was peripheral blood, sampled after pregnancy. Receptors were obtained from a female donor with multiple sclerosis, enrolled in a pregnancy study.

CDR3 sequence reads: CASSLTGGGTEAFF. The CDR3 DNA follows: TGCGCCAGCAGCTTGACAGGGGGCGGTACTGAAGCTTTCTTT. The chain is built from TRBV5-1 and TRBJ1-1; 9 bases align to TRBD1. Germline CDR1 is SGHRS and CDR2 is YFSETQ. This CDR3 is built from 14 residues. V trimming: 1 base; J trimming: 5 bases; junction bases outside the gene matches: 3.

J is TRBJ1-1 and V is TRBV6-1, with D uncertain. Trimming cost V 4 bases and J 3 bases, with 9 bases left between them. The CDR3 loop spans 13 amino acids. Germline V CDR1 and CDR2: MNHNS, SASEGT. The CDR3 nucleotides are TGTGCCAGCAGTGCCCTCTCGGACACTGAAGCTTTCTTT. Residues: CASSALSDTEAFF.

V gene TRBV11-2 combines with J gene TRBJ1-1; 7 nucleotides match TRBD1. The CDR3 is 15 amino acids. Germline values: CDR1 SGHAT, CDR2 FQNNGV. With 0 bases clipped from V and 2 bases from J, the junction kept 3 bases outside the gene matches. The CDR3 nucleotides are TGTGCCAGCAGCTTAGATTCAGGGGGTAACACTGAAGCTTTCTTT. Its translation is CASSLDSGGNTEAFF.

The CDR3 sequence is CASSMGLAGGYNEQFF. CDR3 sequence (DNA): TGTGCCAGCAGCATGGGACTAGCGGGGGGCTACAATGAGCAGTTCTTC. The chain combines TRBV11-3 with TRBJ2-1, with 15 bases fitting TRBD2. V lost 5 bases to trimming and J lost 3 bases; unmatched junction nucleotides: 2. Germline CDR1 is SGHNT and CDR2 is YENEEA. The length of the CDR3 is 16 residues.

V gene TRBV28 combines with J gene TRBJ2-3, with 7 bases aligning to TRBD2. In germline, CDR1 is MDHEN, CDR2 SYDVKM. V shed 5 bases and J 2 bases; nucleotides not matched to a gene: 10. The CDR3 consists of 16 residues. CDR3 in DNA: TGTGCCAGCAGTCCGCTGGGGCTAGCGGACACAGATACGCAGTATTTT. This encodes CASSPLGLADTDTQYF.

This clone has just a few counts. The chain has TRBV2 and TRBJ2-3; TRBD2 agrees at 7 bases. The V gene end was trimmed by 9 bases and the J gene end by 3 bases; junction bases not matched to a gene: 9. The CDR3 has 14 amino acids. CDR1 is SNHLY and CDR2 is FYNNEI in the germline V gene. This CDR3 is CARSSSGRTDTQYF. CDR3 DNA sequence: TGTGCCAGGAGTTCTAGCGGCCGTACAGATACGCAGTATTTT.

The chain combines TRBV11-2 with TRBJ2-1; TRBD2 is a possible D gene (5 bases). There are 12 residues in the CDR3. The V end was cut by 5 bases, the J end by 9 bases, with 11 bases between. CDR1 is SGHAT and CDR2 is FQNNGV in the germline V gene. DNA for the CDR3: TGTGCCAGCAGCCCGGCGGGCGTTGAGCAGTTCTTC. It specifies CASSPAGVEQFF. The full variable domain, rest sourced from reference TRBV11-2 and TRBJ2-1, is EAGVAQSPRYKIIEKRQSVAFWCNPISGHATLYWYQQILGQGPKLLIQFQNNGVVDDSQLPKDRFSAERLKGVDSTLKIQPAKLEDSAVYLCASSPAGVEQFFGPGTRLTVL.

The chain carries TRBV5-1 and TRBJ1-2; a possible D gene is TRBD1 (5 bases). V was clipped by 0 bases and J by 4 bases, with 13 bases between them. The germline gives CDR1 SGHRS, CDR2 YFSETQ. The CDR3 spans 15 residues. DNA for the CDR3: TGCGCCAGCAGCTTGGCTATGGGGCAGAGCTATGGCTACACCTTC. Its protein is CASSLAMGQSYGYTF.

The chain combines TRBV5-1 with TRBJ2-7, with TRBD1 matching 10 bases. The CDR3 is made up of 14 amino acids. Germline CDR1 is SGHRS and CDR2 is YFSETQ. Trimming removed 0 bases from V and 4 bases from J; junction bases left unmatched: 1. DNA for the CDR3: TGCGCCAGCAGCTTGGGACAGGGGGCTTACGAGCAGTACTTC. Protein product: CASSLGQGAYEQYF.

The J gene is TRBJ2-3, the V gene TRBV15, with 12 bases lining up with TRBD2. V shed 4 bases and J 3 bases; nucleotides not matched to a gene: 5. CDR3 size: 16 residues. Germline V gives CDR1 LNHNV, CDR2 YYDKDF (reference sequence). The CDR3 protein is CATSTLAGGRTDTQYF. CDR3 DNA: TGTGCCACCAGCACCCTAGCGGGAGGGAGGACAGATACGCAGTATTTT.

The chain links TRBV9 to TRBJ2-1; D unresolved. Trimming cost V 0 bases and J 7 bases, with 11 bases left between them. CDR1 and CDR2 (germline): SGDLS, YYNGEE. This CDR3 comprises 14 residues. DNA for the CDR3: TGTGCCAGCAGCGTAGCGGCGCTAGGTAATGAGCAGTTCTTC. It specifies CASSVAALGNEQFF.

The chain uses TRBV5-1 and TRBJ1-4, with TRBD1 matching over 7 bases. This CDR3 region has 14 residues. Germline loops: CDR1 SGHRS, CDR2 YFSETQ. J was trimmed by 2 bases and V by 4 bases; bases with no gene match: 2. CDR3 coding DNA: TGCGCCAGCAGCATACAGGGGACTAATGAAAAACTGTTTTTT. Translating it yields CASSIQGTNEKLFF.

Note on this clone: The same CDR3 also results from other DNA sequences found in this sample. V usage is TRBV5-1 and J usage is TRBJ2-7; D may be TRBD2 (5 bases). Germline-derived CDR1 and CDR2 are SGHRS and YFSETQ. The CDR3 length is 14 residues. The V and J ends lost 0 bases and 0 bases respectively, with 7 bases between them. The CDR3 protein is CASSLVGSSYEQYF. CDR3 in DNA: TGCGCCAGCAGCTTGGTAGGGAGCTCCTACGAGCAGTACTTC.

The chain uses TRBV6-5 and TRBJ1-1; 9 bases are shared with TRBD1. The germline V gene encodes CDR1 MNHEY and CDR2 SVGAGI. The CDR3 is made up of 16 amino acids. J was trimmed by 7 bases and V by 2 bases; bases with no gene match: 11. CDR3 DNA: TGTGCCAGCAGTTACCGCGGGACAGGGAGAATGGATGAAGCTTTCTTT. Protein product: CASSYRGTGRMDEAFF.

The gene calls are TRBV5-4 and TRBJ1-2, with TRBD1 matching 11 bases. The CDR3 has 16 residues. Trimming took 0 bases from V and 4 from J; bases not matched to a gene: 5. Germline V gene lookup returns CDR1 SGHNT and CDR2 YYREEE (reference sequence). The CDR3 loop is CASSLGTGQGVYGYTF. The CDR3 DNA reads TGTGCCAGCAGCTTGGGGACGGGACAGGGGGTCTATGGCTACACCTTC.

The rearrangement joins TRBV2 to TRBJ2-2; 8 bases match TRBD1. The CDR3 extends over 14 amino acids. CDR1 SNHLY and CDR2 FYNNEI come from the germline V gene. V lost 5 bases to trimming and J lost 7 bases; unmatched junction nucleotides: 6. The CDR3 region is CASSFPGGLGELFF. CDR3 in DNA: TGTGCCAGCAGTTTCCCAGGGGGCCTCGGGGAGCTGTTTTTT.

The rearrangement joins TRBV5-6 to TRBJ1-2, with TRBD1 matching over 9 bases. The ends lost 5 bases at V and 9 bases at J; junction bases unmatched: 2. The CDR3 is 11 residues long. CDR1 and CDR2 from the germline V gene are SGHDT and YYEEEE. The CDR3 is CASRDRGRYTF. The CDR3 nucleotides are TGTGCCAGCAGGGACAGGGGTCGCTACACCTTC.

The chain has TRBV10-3 and TRBJ2-7, with D hard to call. The CDR3 is 14 amino acids. V was pared by 2 bases and J by 2 bases, with 10 bases between. Germline V gene data show CDR1 as ENHRY and CDR2 as SYGVKD. The CDR3 nucleotides are TGTGCCATCAGTGAGAGTGGTCTAGCCTACGAGCAGTACTTC. Its protein product is CAISESGLAYEQYF.

The CDR3 protein is CASSVGLLAEQFF. CDR3 in DNA: TGTGCCAGCAGCGTAGGACTCCTCGCTGAGCAGTTCTTC. The chain is built from TRBV9 and TRBJ2-1; D is undetermined. The germline CDR1 and CDR2 sequences are SGDLS and YYNGEE. This CDR3 is built from 13 residues. Between the trimmed V and J ends, which lost 0 bases and 9 bases, there was a span of 10 bases.

The DNA of the CDR3 is TGTGCCAGCAGCTTGGATGGCAGTCGGAACACTGAAGCTTTCTTT. It translates to CASSLDGSRNTEAFF. This chain links TRBV5-4 with TRBJ1-1; no clear D gene. V lost 0 bases, J lost 1 base, and 10 bases lay in between. CDR3 size: 15 residues. Germline values: CDR1 SGHNT, CDR2 YYREEE (reference sequence).

V gene TRBV5-1 combines with J gene TRBJ1-4; D unclear. Trimming took off 4 bases at V and 5 bases at J, with 9 bases between the two ends. The germline CDR1 and CDR2 sequences are SGHRS and YFSETQ. The CDR3 is 13 amino acids. The CDR3 region has the DNA TGCGCCAGCAGCATTGGGCTGAATGAAAAACTGTTTTTT. This gives the protein CASSIGLNEKLFF.

The chain employs TRBV11-2 and TRBJ1-1; no clear D. This CDR3 is built from 14 residues. The V and J ends lost 2 bases and 2 bases respectively, with 9 bases between them. The germline CDR1 and CDR2 sequences are SGHAT and FQNNGV. CDR3 amino acids: CASSLYGKNTEAFF. As DNA, the CDR3 is TGTGCCAGCAGCTTATACGGGAAAAACACTGAAGCTTTCTTT.